Following are 26 T cell receptor beta chains from one sample sequenced in a study of T cell responses to AZD1222 COVID-19 vaccine. Here immunoSEQ multiplex PCR was the method, and the copy in TCRdb shows in-frame clones only, minus some. The sample shows roughly 100,000 clones, around 90% of them seen only once. Sequencing used peripheral blood, obtained on day 0 of AZD1222 vaccination. These receptors originate from an adult in good health.

The J gene is TRBJ1-1, the V gene TRBV19; D is perhaps TRBD1 (5 bases). CDR1 LNHDA and CDR2 SQIVND come from the germline V gene (reference sequence). With 5 bases removed from V and 1 base from J, the gap between germline ends came to 11 bases. The CDR3 runs to 14 residues. CDR3 loop: CASSRGLANTEAFF. As DNA, the CDR3 is TGTGCCAGTAGTCGGGGACTGGCGAACACTGAAGCTTTCTTT.

The V call is TRBV3-1 (or the pseudogene TRBV3-2), the J call TRBJ2-5, with D perhaps matching TRBD1 (5 bases). The CDR3 length is 15 residues. Between the trimmed V and J ends, which lost 1 base and 2 bases, there was a span of 11 bases. CDR1 is LGHDT, CDR2 YNNKEL, per germline (reference sequence). As DNA, the CDR3 is TGTGCCAGCAGCCAAGGGACACAAATACAAGAGACCCAGTACTTC. Translation: CASSQGTQIQETQYF.

The rearrangement joins TRBV7-8 to TRBJ1-2; D might be TRBD1 (5 bases). V was pared by 5 bases and J by 4 bases, with 14 bases between. Germline V gene data show CDR1 as SGHVS and CDR2 as FQNEAQ. CDR3 size: 14 residues. CDR3 coding DNA: TGTGCCAGCAGCCCTATCAGGGCAGCCTATGGCTACACCTTC. Translating gives CASSPIRAAYGYTF.

J is TRBJ2-7 and V is TRBV3-1 (or the pseudogene TRBV3-2); D gene uncertain. Germline CDR1 LGHDT, CDR2 YNNKEL (reference sequence). The CDR3 spans 12 residues. Trimming took off 1 base at V and 5 bases at J, with 6 bases between the two ends. CDR3 loop: CASSQGVHEQYF. As DNA, the CDR3 is TGTGCCAGCAGCCAAGGTGTACACGAGCAGTACTTC.

The chain combines TRBV4-1 with TRBJ2-1; possibly TRBD2 for D (6 bases). The length of the CDR3 is 14 residues. Trimming left V 3 bases short and J 9 bases short, with 15 bases between. CDR1 and CDR2 from the germline V gene are MGHRA and YSYEKL. The DNA for the CDR3 is TGCGCCAGCAGCCACAGGGCATTGGAGGGTGAGCAGTTCTTC. It encodes CASSHRALEGEQFF.

The chain has TRBV11-2 and TRBJ1-2; TRBD1 matches at 9 bases. CDR1 is SGHAT, CDR2 FQNNGV, per germline. The V segment lost 5 bases and the J segment 8 bases; nucleotides outside the gene matches: 12. The CDR3 is 15 residues long. In DNA form, the CDR3 reads TGTGCCAGCAGCCCCAGTCCCGGGACAGGGCGGGGCTACACCTTC. Translation: CASSPSPGTGRGYTF.

This clone was observed a few times. This sequence joins TRBV27 and TRBJ2-7; 7 nucleotides agree with TRBD2. There are 14 residues in the CDR3. Germline V gene sequence: CDR1 MNHEY, CDR2 SMNVEV (reference sequence). The trim removed 5 bases at V and 2 bases at J, leaving 6 bases unmatched. In DNA form, the CDR3 reads TGTGCCAGCAGTCCGAGCGGGGCCCCCTACGAGCAGTACTTC. Residues: CASSPSGAPYEQYF.

The rearrangement uses TRBV6-5 and TRBJ1-4; no reliable D call. Trimming took off 2 bases at V and 8 bases at J, with 15 bases between the two ends. Germline V gene data show CDR1 as MNHEY and CDR2 as SVGAGI. The CDR3 is 15 amino acids. CDR3 nucleotide sequence: TGTGCCAGCAGTTACGATCACCGCGTTAGGGAAAAACTGTTTTTT. Its translation: CASSYDHRVREKLFF.

The chain employs TRBV4-3 and TRBJ1-2, with a possible D match to TRBD1 (6 bases). The CDR3 has 15 residues. The ends were cut back, 4 bases at V and 5 bases at J, with 17 bases in the middle. Germline values: CDR1 LGHNA, CDR2 YSLEER. CDR3 in DNA: TGCGCCAGCAGCCGGTCAGGGGCCGACGTTTATGGCTACACCTTC. Protein sequence: CASSRSGADVYGYTF.

V and J are TRBV28 and TRBJ2-1, with D maybe TRBD2 (5 bases). Germline CDR1 and CDR2: MDHEN and SYDVKM. Deletions cut 5 bases from V and 2 bases from J, with 10 bases between. The CDR3 sequence is 14 residues long. The CDR3 sequence is CASSGGPAYNEQFF. As DNA, the CDR3 is TGTGCCAGCAGTGGAGGCCCTGCCTACAATGAGCAGTTCTTC.

This clone was seen more than once but under ten times. This sequence joins TRBV6-5 and TRBJ2-7; the D gene is possibly TRBD1 (6 bases). Per the germline V gene, CDR1 is MNHEY and CDR2 is SVGAGI. The CDR3 sequence is 14 residues long. The V end lost 6 bases, the J end lost 2 bases, and 14 bases lay between the germline ends. The CDR3 DNA follows: TGTGCCAGCAGCCTACGACAGGCGACCTACGAGCAGTACTTC. The encoded protein is CASSLRQATYEQYF.

This clone showed up just once. The V and J genes are TRBV19 and TRBJ1-5, with D tentatively TRBD1 (6 bases). The CDR3 extends over 14 amino acids. V was cut by 3 bases and J by 5 bases, with 11 bases left in between. Germline CDR1 reads LNHDA; CDR2 reads SQIVND (reference sequence). The CDR3 reads CASSIPGADQPQHF. CDR3 DNA: TGTGCCAGTAGTATCCCAGGGGCCGATCAGCCCCAGCATTTT.

The chain carries TRBV7-9 and TRBJ2-7; D call uncertain. Germline lookup yields CDR1 SEHNR and CDR2 FQNEAQ (reference sequence). Trimming left V 1 base short and J 3 bases short, with 13 bases between. This CDR3 contains 15 residues. The CDR3 spells CASSLGVPGYYEQYF. Here the CDR3 DNA reads TGTGCCAGCAGCTTAGGAGTCCCTGGCTACTACGAGCAGTACTTC. The variable domain in full, with the rest retrieved from reference TRBV7-9 and TRBJ2-7, is DTGVSQNPRHKITKRGQNVTFRCDPISEHNRLYWYRQTLGQGPEFLTYFQNEAQLEKSRLLSDRFSAERPKGSFSTLEIQRTEQGDSAMYLCASSLGVPGYYEQYFGPGTRLTVT.

This chain uses TRBV5-4 with TRBJ1-6, with TRBD1 as a possible D gene (5 bases). This CDR3 spans 15 amino acids. Germline V gene sequence: CDR1 SGHNT, CDR2 YYREEE (reference sequence). V was clipped by 0 bases and J by 9 bases, with 13 bases between them. The DNA for the CDR3 is TGTGCCAGCAGCTTGGGCTCCTCGGGGGGTTCACCCCTCCACTTT. Encoded protein: CASSLGSSGGSPLHF.

The chain uses TRBV13 and TRBJ1-2; 8 bases fit TRBD1. Trimming cost V 7 bases and J 7 bases; bases outside gene matches: 8. This CDR3 is built from 13 residues. Germline values: CDR1 PRHDT, CDR2 FYEKMQ (reference sequence). The CDR3: CASKLAGGSGYTF. CDR3 nucleotides: TGTGCCAGCAAGCTCGCAGGGGGCTCTGGCTACACCTTC.

V gene TRBV10-3 combines with J gene TRBJ1-3; TRBD1 matches at 11 bases. Per germline, CDR1 ENHRY and CDR2 SYGVKD. This CDR3 contains 18 residues. The junction had 11 bases not matched to a gene; V was cut back by 2 bases and J by 5 bases. The CDR3 region has the DNA TGTGCCATCAGTGAGCCCCGGACAGGGGGCCTCGACCGAAACACCATATATTTT. As protein: CAISEPRTGGLDRNTIYF.

The gene calls are TRBV29-1 and TRBJ2-7; possible D gene TRBD1, 6 bases. Germline V gene data show CDR1 as SQVTM and CDR2 as ANQGSEA. The CDR3 extends over 12 amino acids. Trimming removed 4 bases from V and 4 bases from J, with 11 bases in between. The chain's CDR3 is CSVGGRGYEQYF. The DNA for the CDR3 is TGCAGCGTTGGGGGTAGGGGGTACGAGCAGTACTTC.

The chain has TRBV6-2 or TRBV6-3 and TRBJ2-3; unclear D gene. This CDR3 is built from 14 residues. Trimming stripped 4 bases from V and 3 bases from J, with 11 bases between. Germline V gives CDR1 MNHEY, CDR2 SVGEGT. CDR3 sequence (DNA): TGTGCCAGCAGTTCCCGCCTACAGACAGATACGCAGTATTTT. It translates to CASSSRLQTDTQYF.

This clone was picked up one time. This chain connects TRBV6-1 to TRBJ2-7; tentative D call: TRBD2 (6 bases). The length of the CDR3 is 17 residues. The germline V gene has CDR1 MNHNS and CDR2 SASEGT. With 2 bases removed from V and 3 bases from J, the gap between germline ends came to 20 bases. The CDR3 here is CASSEIAGPSYLYEQYF. For the CDR3, the DNA is TGTGCCAGCAGTGAAATCGCGGGACCATCTTACCTCTACGAGCAGTACTTC.

The chain has TRBV19 and TRBJ2-5, with 9 bases fitting TRBD2. This CDR3 comprises 16 residues. Germline V gene data show CDR1 as LNHDA and CDR2 as SQIVND (reference sequence). J lost 2 bases, V lost 1 base, and 5 bases had no gene match. Here the CDR3 reads CASSIGKRGVQETQYF. The CDR3 nucleotides read TGTGCCAGTAGTATAGGCAAGCGGGGGGTTCAAGAGACCCAGTACTTC.

The chain couples TRBV7-9 to TRBJ2-7; possibly TRBD2 for D (6 bases). The germline V gene has CDR1 SEHNR and CDR2 FQNEAQ (reference sequence). This CDR3 is 12 amino acids long. Written as DNA, the CDR3 is TGTGCAGCAGGGACTCCCCCCCACGAGCAGTACTTC. This gives the protein CAAGTPPHEQYF.

The V call is TRBV9, the J call TRBJ1-1; D ambiguous. CDR1 and CDR2 (germline): SGDLS, YYNGEE. Trimming stripped 3 bases from V and 4 bases from J, with 16 bases between. CDR3 length: 15 residues. The CDR3 DNA follows: TGTGCCAGCAGCGCCGGAGCCGAACCGGGCACTGAAGCTTTCTTT. Its protein product is CASSAGAEPGTEAFF.

The rearrangement joins TRBV3-1 (or the pseudogene TRBV3-2) to TRBJ1-1, with TRBD1 as a possible D gene (5 bases). The germline gives CDR1 LGHDT, CDR2 YNNKEL (reference sequence). The CDR3 contains 14 residues. Trimming removed 3 bases at V and 1 base at J, with 9 bases between. The CDR3 protein is CASSQRGSNTEAFF. Written as DNA, the CDR3 is TGTGCCAGCAGCCAGAGGGGATCGAACACTGAAGCTTTCTTT.

The chain combines TRBV25-1 with TRBJ1-2, with TRBD1 as a possible D gene (5 bases). Trimming took off 1 base at V and 8 bases at J, with 5 bases between the two ends. The CDR3 has 11 amino acids. The germline V gene encodes CDR1 MGHDK and CDR2 SYGVNS. For the CDR3, the DNA is TGTGCCAGCAGTGAATGGGGCGGCTACACCTTC. It specifies CASSEWGGYTF.

V gene TRBV19 combines with J gene TRBJ2-1; perhaps TRBD2 as D (7 bases). The ends were cut back, 11 bases at V and 9 bases at J, with 17 bases in the middle. The CDR3 covers 12 residues. Germline assignment: CDR1 LNHDA and CDR2 SQIVND (reference sequence). The CDR3: CAGGAKNGEQFF. CDR3 sequence (DNA): TGTGCCGGGGGGGCCAAAAATGGTGAGCAGTTCTTC.

The genes are TRBV28 and TRBJ1-2, with 7 bases that match TRBD1. V lost 6 bases, J lost 3 bases, and 7 bases stayed unmatched. This CDR3 has 14 amino acids. CDR1 is MDHEN and CDR2 is SYDVKM in the germline V gene. The CDR3 region is CASSTSTGDYGYTF. Here the CDR3 DNA reads TGTGCCAGCAGCACCAGCACAGGGGACTATGGCTACACCTTC.